The 19 T cell receptor beta chains below come from one sample, sequenced in a study of T cells in Graves' hyperthyroidism and ophthalmopathy. Amplified regions were TCR beta CDR3 sequences from RNA transcripts. The TCR CDR3 was amplified in a first-round RT-PCR using the HTBI primer set. TCRdb re-derived calls from the multiplex PCR reads in MiXCR, one entry per CDR3 protein. The sample has approximately 710,000 distinct CDR3 sequences, around 16% seen once. Specimen: blood. The receptors derive from a man aged 45-65 years with Graves' hyperthyroidism.

This clonotype was recorded a few times. DNA of the CDR3: TGTGCCAGCACCGAAGGAGAGTTCAAGGGTGATAGCAATCAGCCCCAGCATTTT. Amino acids: CASTEGEFKGDSNQPQHF. The rearrangement joins TRBV7-9 to TRBJ1-5, with D hard to call. The length of the CDR3 is 18 residues. Germline V gene data show CDR1 as SEHNR and CDR2 as FQNEAQ (reference sequence). Trimming shortened V by 7 bases and J by 0 bases, and 22 bases separated the two germline ends. The whole variable domain, filled in from reference TRBV7-9 and TRBJ1-5, reads DTGVSQNPRHKITKRGQNVTFRCDPISEHNRLYWYRQTLGQGPEFLTYFQNEAQLEKSRLLSDRFSAERPKGSFSTLEIQRTEQGDSAMYLCASTEGEFKGDSNQPQHFGDGTRLSIL.

As DNA, the CDR3 is TGTGCCAGCAGTTCCGGGACACTGAGCACCGGGGAGCTGTTTTTT. Its protein product is CASSSGTLSTGELFF. This chain connects TRBV2 to TRBJ2-2, with TRBD1 as a possible D gene (6 bases). CDR1 is SNHLY, CDR2 FYNNEI, per germline. Between the trimmed V and J ends, which lost 5 bases and 4 bases, there was a span of 14 bases. The CDR3 is 15 amino acids.

This clonotype was seen many times. V gene TRBV12-3 or TRBV12-4 combines with J gene TRBJ2-6; D unresolved. The length of the CDR3 is 19 residues. V was trimmed by 8 bases and J by 0 bases, leaving 23 bases between them. The chain's CDR3 is CASQKQRAGERSGANVLTF. In DNA form, the CDR3 reads TGTGCCAGCCAGAAGCAAAGGGCAGGCGAACGCTCTGGGGCCAACGTCCTGACTTTC.

J is TRBJ2-3 and V is TRBV29-1; no reliable D call. This CDR3 comprises 10 residues. Trimming shortened V by 0 bases and J by 8 bases, and 3 bases separated the two germline ends. Germline V CDR1 and CDR2: SQVTM, ANQGSEA. The CDR3 DNA reads TGCAGCGTTGAAGATAGTACGCAGTATTTT. Its translation is CSVEDSTQYF.

This clonotype was counted many times. This chain connects TRBV2 to TRBJ2-3; 10 bases align to TRBD2. CDR3 length: 18 amino acids. With V trimmed by 3 bases and J by 5 bases, 14 bases remained unmatched. CDR1 is SNHLY and CDR2 is FYNNEI in the germline V gene. The CDR3 is CASSEYRTAGGPRDTQYF. Here the CDR3 DNA reads TGTGCCAGCAGTGAGTACCGAACAGCGGGAGGGCCTAGAGATACGCAGTATTTT.

The chain carries TRBV20-1 and TRBJ2-5; TRBD1 or TRBD2 may be the D gene (5 bases each). The CDR3 contains 11 residues. The V gene's germline CDR1 is DFQATT and CDR2 SNEGSKA (reference sequence). The V gene lost 8 bases and the J gene lost 5 bases, with 12 bases spanning the gap. The CDR3 bases are TGCAGTCCGGGGCTCGGGGAGACCCAGTACTTC. It is translated as CSPGLGETQYF.

V usage is TRBV3-1 and J usage is TRBJ1-6, with D hard to call. V gave up 4 bases and J gave up 4 bases, with 8 bases separating them. The germline V gene has CDR1 LGHDT and CDR2 YNNKEL (reference sequence). The length of the CDR3 is 14 residues. CDR3 DNA sequence: TGTGCCAGCAGCCCGGCAGAGTATAATTCACCCCTCCACTTT. This gives the protein CASSPAEYNSPLHF.

This clonotype was counted many times. V usage is TRBV11-2 and J usage is TRBJ2-5; 7 nucleotides align to TRBD2. The CDR3 covers 14 residues. The germline CDR1 and CDR2 sequences are SGHAT and FQNNGV. V was clipped by 4 bases and J by 5 bases; unmatched bases: 7. The CDR3 loop is CASSSWGGGETQYF. In nucleotides, the CDR3 is TGTGCCAGCAGCTCCTGGGGGGGGGGTGAGACCCAGTACTTC.

This clonotype came up many times. The chain recombines TRBV27 with TRBJ1-2; D is perhaps TRBD1 (5 bases). V lost 4 bases to trimming and J lost 4 bases, with 19 bases between them. The germline V gene has CDR1 MNHEY and CDR2 SMNVEV (reference sequence). CDR3 length: 16 amino acids. CDR3 residues: CASSSLTEPLRYGYTF. The CDR3 region has the DNA TGTGCCAGCAGTTCTCTGACAGAACCACTCCGCTATGGCTACACCTTC.

This chain joins TRBV5-5 and TRBJ1-1; no clear D. Germline V gives CDR1 SGHKS, CDR2 YYEKEE (reference sequence). Trimming stripped 4 bases from V and 4 bases from J, with 17 bases between. This CDR3 is 15 amino acids long. The CDR3 nucleotides are TGTGCCAGCAGCGAGGCGGGAGGGCGAGGCACTGAAGCTTTCTTT. It specifies CASSEAGGRGTEAFF.

This clonotype was counted ten times or more. V usage is TRBV5-5 and J usage is TRBJ2-5, with no clear D. Germline V lookup: CDR1 SGHKS, CDR2 YYEKEE (reference sequence). Between the trimmed V and J ends, which lost 2 bases and 5 bases, there was a span of 7 bases. The CDR3 is 12 residues long. CDR3 nucleotide sequence: TGTGCCAGCAGCTTAATTGTGGAGACCCAGTACTTC. This codes for CASSLIVETQYF.

There are many counts of this clonotype. The V call is TRBV28, the J call TRBJ2-1; 7 bases map to TRBD2. Germline loops: CDR1 MDHEN, CDR2 SYDVKM. Germline trimming cut 2 bases from V and 3 bases from J; bases unmatched to any gene: 4. The CDR3 sequence is 15 residues long. The CDR3 is CASSLGAGIYNEQFF. CDR3 coding DNA: TGTGCCAGCAGTTTAGGAGCGGGAATCTACAATGAGCAGTTCTTC.

V usage is TRBV5-6 and J usage is TRBJ1-4; 9 nucleotides agree with TRBD1. In germline, CDR1 is SGHDT, CDR2 YYEEEE. This CDR3 contains 17 residues. V lost 4 bases to trimming and J lost 0 bases; unmatched junction nucleotides: 7. CDR3 in DNA: TGTGCCAGCAGCCCTAAGGGACAGGGCTCAACTAATGAAAAACTGTTTTTT. This encodes CASSPKGQGSTNEKLFF.

The rearrangement uses TRBV12-3 or TRBV12-4 and TRBJ2-1, with 9 bases matching TRBD2. The CDR3 length is 15 residues. After removal of 7 bases from V and 4 bases from J, the junction contained 8 bases not matched to a gene. CDR3 residues: CASTSSSGKYNEQFF. The CDR3 DNA reads TGTGCCAGCACCAGCTCTAGCGGGAAATACAATGAGCAGTTCTTC.

The rearrangement uses TRBV20-1 and TRBJ1-5, with 9 bases that match TRBD1. The germline CDR1 and CDR2 sequences are DFQATT and SNEGSKA (reference sequence). This CDR3 region has 13 residues. The V and J ends lost 5 bases and 7 bases, in that order; junction bases with no gene match: 6. CDR3 sequence: CSARDREGQPQHF. CDR3 DNA: TGCAGTGCTCGGGACAGGGAAGGCCAGCCCCAGCATTTT.

On this clonotype itself: Since a much larger clone is just one base distant, this may be a read error. The chain is built from TRBV20-1 and TRBJ1-2, with D hard to call. Germline CDR1 and CDR2: DFQATT and SNEGSKA (reference sequence). V dropped 8 bases and J dropped 8 bases, with 9 bases sitting between them. The CDR3 runs to 9 residues. The CDR3 region is CSSPPGYTF. The CDR3, as DNA: TGCAGTTCTCCTCCGGGCTACACCTTC.

This clonotype was counted many times. The V gene is TRBV6-2 or TRBV6-3, the J gene TRBJ2-1, with 7 bases identical to TRBD2. CDR1 MNHEY and CDR2 SVGEGT come from the germline V gene. The CDR3 consists of 14 residues. Trimming at V came to 5 bases and at J to 3 bases, leaving 4 bases not matched to a gene. The CDR3 loop reads CASSLPGGYNEQFF. The CDR3 region has the DNA TGTGCCAGCAGTCTCCCGGGAGGCTACAATGAGCAGTTCTTC.

This clonotype has a count of ten or more. This sequence joins TRBV14 and TRBJ2-3, with D uncertain. CDR1 and CDR2 (germline): SGHDN, FVKESK. CDR3 size: 13 residues. V dropped 4 bases and J dropped 0 bases, with 5 bases sitting between them. The DNA of the CDR3 is TGTGCCAGCAGCCGTCAGAGCACAGATACGCAGTATTTT. Amino acid sequence: CASSRQSTDTQYF.

This clonotype was seen ten or more times. The gene calls are TRBV11-2 and TRBJ2-5, with D unclear. Trimming shortened V by 3 bases and J by 4 bases, and 9 bases separated the two germline ends. This CDR3 contains 13 residues. The germline gives CDR1 SGHAT, CDR2 FQNNGV. CDR3 protein: CASSLQVGETQYF. In DNA form, the CDR3 reads TGTGCCAGCAGCTTGCAGGTCGGAGAGACCCAGTACTTC.